This T cell receptor beta chain was found in a study of cytomegalovirus exposure and HLA in healthy donors. Vbeta (60) and Jbeta (13) primers were used in the PCR. The repertoire was sequenced with immunoSEQ multiplex PCR; TCRdb's copy has only in-frame clones and lacks some. The data show tens of thousands of clones, over 70% seen once. This clonotype originated in a woman between 35 and 50 years old in good health and CMV-seronegative. Sequenced input: PBMCs.

The CDR3 loop reads CASGQTSGTDSNNEQFF. CDR3 bases: TGTGCCAGCGGGCAGACTAGCGGGACAGACAGCAACAATGAGCAGTTCTTC. This rearrangement joins TRBV9 to TRBJ2-1, with TRBD2 matching over 11 bases. Germline CDR1 is SGDLS and CDR2 is YYNGEE. The junction had 14 bases not matched to a gene; V was cut back by 7 bases and J by 5 bases. This CDR3 comprises 17 residues.